This TCR beta chain was captured by sequencing in a study of CD8+CD57+ T cells in acquired aplastic anemia (dated by TCRdb to between 2018 and 2020). Regarding the research as a whole: Extracted DNA from sorted CD4+ and CD8+ cells averaged approximately 3.4 ug, ranging from roughly 0.17 to 27.4 ug. A CD8+CD57+ expansion meant a frequency higher than the mean frequency seen in healthy subjects.

Genomic DNA served as template for TCR beta VDJ combination and CDR3 sequence profiling. TCR repertoire sequencing was run on an Illumina HiSeq 2000. In the original analysis: TRBV/TRBJ rearrangement plots, CDR3 size and DJ length profiles, and Simpson's diversity index were used to evaluate the repertoires. The most abundant DNA sequence in the deep sequencing data was defined as the immunodominant clone. CDR3 amino acid sequences were checked for sharing between subjects and were compared against published repertoires and the VDJdb database. TCRdb reprocessed the public reads (quality trimming at Q25 with fastp, clone calling with MiXCR) and kept in-frame beta chains. Identical CDR3 protein sequences are pooled into one entry, listed with their most common genes and DNA. These V and J calls are TCRdb output, not the study's own analysis. The sample table contains under 200,000 distinct CDR3 sequences; only one count was recorded for 48% of them. Jointly, the top ten make up about 1.7% of the sample.

This clonotype was detected ten times or more. Its antigen remains unidentified. Within one base of it there is no much larger clone, and no base qualities were kept. The paper as a whole reports these results and caveats: Twenty-nine CD8+ CDR3 sequences were found in both patients and controls but appeared to be highly expressed in patients and within the immunodominant clones of the patients. No significant difference in CD8+ Simpson's diversity was found between patients and healthy controls (P=0.060).

Flow cytometry had shown CD8+CD57+ cell expansion in the patients selected for sequencing. Severe acquired aplastic anemia was diagnosed in all patients according to International Study of Aplastic Anemia and Agranulocytosis and Camitta criteria. No therapy had been received by the patients at the time of blood sampling. The study deep-sequenced TCR repertoires of sorted CD4+ and CD8+ blood T cells from severe aplastic anemia patients and healthy subjects. Patients were enrolled under clinicaltrials.gov protocols 00001620, 01623167, 00001397, 00071045, 00081523 and 00961064 in the USA. Ficoll-Paque density gradient centrifugation was used to isolate peripheral blood mononuclear cells. Before DNA extraction, CD4+ and CD8+ T cells were sorted by FACS or by magnetic beads. Including the terminal cysteine and phenylalanine, the CDR3 comprises 14 residues. The retained sequence is limited to the CDR3, 42 bases, with the frame set at the first base. As encoded in the germline V gene (reference sequence), CDR1 is SEHNR while CDR2 is FQNEAQ. V and J are truncated by 1 base and 7 bases respectively, leaving an intervening sequence of 10 bases.

The sequence was collected from a human donor with aplastic anemia. Sequencing input: sorted CD4+, CD8+, or CD8+CD57+ T cells (not recorded which) from PBMCs. The chain employs TRBV7-9 and TRBJ1-4; TRBD1 might be the D gene, on 5 matching bases. Here is the DNA: TGTGCCAGCAGCTTAGAGAGGGGCACTGAAAAACTGTTTTTT. It encodes CASSLERGTEKLFF.